This T cell receptor beta chain comes out of a study of T cells in Graves' hyperthyroidism and ophthalmopathy. What was amplified from RNA transcripts were TCR beta CDR3 regions. When the TCR CDR3 underwent first-round RT-PCR, the HTBI primer set was used. TCRdb processed the multiplex PCR reads anew with MiXCR; each CDR3 protein has one entry. The sample lists fewer than 450,000 distinct CDR3 sequences, approximately 17% occurring once. Study-wide results and caveats: Clonotypes that were expanded in thyroid above 0.001 mostly appeared in blood too.

Ophthalmopathy patients all had a Clinical Activity Score of at least 3, a NOSPECS grade of at least 4 and disease under 3 months old. Points on this clonotype: Its target is unknown.

The V end lost 6 bases, the J end lost 5 bases, and 13 bases lay between the germline ends. CDR3 length equals 12 residues. The germline V gene encodes CDR1 DFQATT and CDR2 SNEGSKA (reference sequence). The sequence came from a man younger than 35 with Graves' ophthalmopathy. Sequenced material: blood. This chain uses TRBV20-1 with TRBJ2-5; no clear D. The CDR3 DNA reads TGCAGTGCCCAGCATGGACCGGAGACCCAGTACTTC. As protein: CSAQHGPETQYF.